The T cell receptor (beta chain) described here comes from a study of PD-L1 blockade in urothelial cancer. Study at large: Blood was subjected to analysis at 3 weeks (second dose) and 6 weeks following treatment start. A median blood sample held around 150,000 T cells and tens of thousands of unique TCRs.

Sequenced by immunoSEQ multiplex PCR; TCRdb stores in-frame clones only, minus some. The table shows 40,000 to 55,000 clones, with 75% to 90% occurring only once. The time point is: peripheral blood 6 weeks after treatment start. The CDR3 covers 16 residues. From germline, CDR1 is SGHAT and CDR2 FQNNGV. V gave up 1 base and J gave up 4 bases; unmatched junction bases: 5. Sequencing was performed on PBMCs, taken around atezolizumab (anti-PD-L1) treatment. V and J are TRBV11-2 and TRBJ2-1; 9 positions match TRBD2. This TCR came from a man in his sixties with urothelial cancer. The CDR3, as DNA: TGTGCCAGCAGCTTAGGGTTCCTAGCGGGGTACAATGAGCAGTTCTTC. Its translation: CASSLGFLAGYNEQFF.